These T cell receptor beta chains were read from a single sample in a study of T cell responses to AZD1222 COVID-19 vaccine. Generated by immunoSEQ multiplex PCR, the TCRdb table keeps only in-frame clones and is missing some. Among 170,000 or so clones listed, about 85% were seen once. The material sequenced was peripheral blood, taken on day 0 of AZD1222 vaccination. These receptors were taken from an adult in good health. CDR3s include the opening cysteine and the closing phenylalanine or tryptophan. Fields, in order: D gene, V gene, J gene, clone size, CDR3 DNA, CDR3 protein. The D gene is left open where the match is weak. Size is stated for part of the rows, as once, few or many counts, or as a class when the clone is expanded.

D: NA; V: TRBV6-5; J: TRBJ1-3; size: NA; DNA: TGTGCCAGCAGTAAATCCCGACAGGCTGGAAACACCATATATTTT; CDR3: CASSKSRQAGNTIYF
D: NA; V: TRBV10-3; J: TRBJ2-1; size: once; DNA: TGTGCCATCAGTGAGAGGGGGGTTAGGGCCGGCAATGAGCAGTTCTTC; CDR3: CAISERGVRAGNEQFF
D: TRBD1; V: TRBV7-8; J: TRBJ1-2; size: NA; DNA: TGTGCCAGCAGCTTCCCAGGACAGGGGCCCAACTATGGCTACACCTTC; CDR3: CASSFPGQGPNYGYTF
D: TRBD1; V: TRBV28; J: TRBJ1-6; size: few; DNA: TGTGCCAGCAGAGCCGGGACAGGGAATTCACCCCTCCACTTT; CDR3: CASRAGTGNSPLHF
D: TRBD2; V: TRBV28; J: TRBJ2-5; size: once; DNA: TGTGCCAGCAGTCCGCCCCGACTAGCGGGAATGGCAGGGGAGACCCAGTACTTC; CDR3: CASSPPRLAGMAGETQYF
D: NA; V: TRBV6-5; J: TRBJ2-6; size: few; DNA: TGTGCCAGCAGTTACAGTGCTCACTCTGGGGCCAACGTCCTGACTTTC; CDR3: CASSYSAHSGANVLTF
D: NA; V: TRBV4-1; J: TRBJ2-5; size: NA; DNA: TGCGCCAGCAGCCCGGGACAAGGCCCCCTTCAAGAGACCCAGTACTTC; CDR3: CASSPGQGPLQETQYF
D: TRBD1; V: TRBV7-2; J: TRBJ1-2; size: once; DNA: TGTGCCAGCGCTCTAACAGGGGTGAATGGCTACACCTTC; CDR3: CASALTGVNGYTF
D: NA; V: TRBV7-9; J: TRBJ1-1; size: NA; DNA: TGTGCCAGCAGCCTTAGCACTGAAGCTTTCTTT; CDR3: CASSLSTEAFF
D: NA; V: TRBV9; J: TRBJ2-2; size: few; DNA: TGTGCCAGCAGCGGAAGGACGGAGAACACCGGGGAGCTGTTTTTT; CDR3: CASSGRTENTGELFF
D: NA; V: TRBV9; J: TRBJ1-6; size: NA; DNA: TGTGCCAGCAGCGTGGAAGGACCTGGCTCACCCCTCCACTTT; CDR3: CASSVEGPGSPLHF
D: NA; V: TRBV18; J: TRBJ2-3; size: once; DNA: TGTGCCAGCTCACCACCCAGCAGCACAGATACGCAGTATTTT; CDR3: CASSPPSSTDTQYF
D: NA; V: TRBV28; J: TRBJ1-3; size: NA; DNA: TGTGCCAGCAGGGTTGGCACGAGCTCTGGAAACACCATATATTTT; CDR3: CASRVGTSSGNTIYF
D: NA; V: TRBV5-4; J: TRBJ1-2; size: NA; DNA: TGTGCCAGCAGCTTGGGGGGAGTGGAGGGCTACTATGGCTACACCTTC; CDR3: CASSLGGVEGYYGYTF
D: NA; V: TRBV6-4; J: TRBJ2-3; size: NA; DNA: TGTGCCAGCAGTGGGTCAAACGCGGGCACAGATACGCAGTATTTT; CDR3: CASSGSNAGTDTQYF
D: NA; V: TRBV9; J: TRBJ2-2; size: NA; DNA: TGTGCCAGCAGCGTAGGGGGCGGGACATCTGCTAGCTGGCACAGGTCCGGGGAGCTGTTTTTT; CDR3: CASSVGGGTSASWHRSGELFF
D: NA; V: TRBV4-1; J: TRBJ1-2; size: NA; DNA: TGCGCCAGCAGCCAAGGGTGGCGGGACTATGGCTACACCTTC; CDR3: CASSQGWRDYGYTF
D: NA; V: TRBV28; J: TRBJ2-7; size: NA; DNA: TGTGCCAGCAGTTTAGGGCCTGGGGGGGAGCAGTACTTC; CDR3: CASSLGPGGEQYF
D: NA; V: TRBV4-2; J: TRBJ1-1; size: NA; DNA: TGTGCCAGCAGCCAACCTCGGGGGAACACTGAAGCTTTCTTT; CDR3: CASSQPRGNTEAFF
D: NA; V: TRBV19; J: TRBJ2-3; size: NA; DNA: TGTGCCAGTAGTATAGCCCCAGGGACTAGCACAGATACGCAGTATTTT; CDR3: CASSIAPGTSTDTQYF
D: NA; V: TRBV27; J: TRBJ2-1; size: NA; DNA: TGTGCCAGCAGTTTCCAGGGGTCCCACAATGAGCAGTTCTTC; CDR3: CASSFQGSHNEQFF
D: NA; V: TRBV24-1; J: TRBJ2-1; size: NA; DNA: TGTGCCACCAGTGATCAGGGACCAAACAATGAGCAGTTCTTC; CDR3: CATSDQGPNNEQFF
D: NA; V: TRBV21-1; J: TRBJ1-2; size: few; DNA: TGTGCCAGCAGCAAAGCGGCGCAGGGAGGCTACACCTTC; CDR3: CASSKAAQGGYTF
D: NA; V: TRBV5-1; J: TRBJ1-5; size: NA; DNA: TGCGCCAGCAGCTTATATAGCAATCAGCCCCAGCATTTT; CDR3: CASSLYSNQPQHF
D: NA; V: TRBV6-5; J: TRBJ1-2; size: NA; DNA: TGTGCCAGTCTCTCCCTCGTAAACTATGGCTACACCTTC; CDR3: CASLSLVNYGYTF
D: NA; V: TRBV5-1; J: TRBJ1-3; size: NA; DNA: TGCGCCAGCAGCCCCGGCTCCGGGGCTGGAAACACCATATATTTT; CDR3: CASSPGSGAGNTIYF
D: TRBD2; V: TRBV5-4; J: TRBJ2-3; size: NA; DNA: TGTGCCAGCAGCTCCCTCCTGGCGGGGGGCGGGCAGTATTTT; CDR3: CASSSLLAGGGQYF
D: NA; V: TRBV30; J: TRBJ1-1; size: NA; DNA: TGTGCCTGGAGTGTAAGGGGGGAGATCGCTGAAGCTTTCTTT; CDR3: CAWSVRGEIAEAFF
D: TRBD2; V: TRBV5-1; J: TRBJ2-1; size: NA; DNA: TGCGCCAGCAGCTTGGGATCCGCGGGAGGGAACGACGAGCAGTTCTTC; CDR3: CASSLGSAGGNDEQFF
D: NA; V: TRBV29-1; J: TRBJ2-1; size: NA; DNA: TGCAGCGCCTCTCGGGTAAGCTCCTACAATGAGCAGTTCTTC; CDR3: CSASRVSSYNEQFF
D: TRBD1; V: TRBV2; J: TRBJ2-2; size: NA; DNA: TGTGCCAGCAGGGGTAGTAGGGGGCGTACCCTTGGGGCCGGGGAGCTGTTTTTT; CDR3: CASRGSRGRTLGAGELFF
D: TRBD1; V: TRBV2; J: TRBJ2-7; size: NA; DNA: TGTGCCAGCAGGCGGGACAGGTTAGCCTACGAGCAGTACTTC; CDR3: CASRRDRLAYEQYF
D: NA; V: TRBV21-1; J: TRBJ1-1; size: NA; DNA: TGTGCCAGCAGCAAGTGCGGTTATATGAACACTGAAGCTTTCTTT; CDR3: CASSKCGYMNTEAFF
D: TRBD2; V: TRBV9; J: TRBJ2-1; size: NA; DNA: TGTGCCAGCAAGCCTAGCGGAGGGGCTGAGCAGTTCTTC; CDR3: CASKPSGGAEQFF
D: TRBD1; V: TRBV19; J: TRBJ1-4; size: NA; DNA: TGTGCCAGTAGTATAGCAGGGACAGGGAATGAAAAACTGTTTTTT; CDR3: CASSIAGTGNEKLFF
D: NA; V: TRBV21-1; J: TRBJ1-5; size: NA; DNA: TGTGCCAGCAGTCCCCTGGAGGGCAGTAGCAAGTTCGGTCAGCCCCAGCATTTT; CDR3: CASSPLEGSSKFGQPQHF
D: TRBD2; V: TRBV10-1; J: TRBJ2-3; size: NA; DNA: TGCGCCAGCAACCCGGGACTAGACCCTAGCACAGATACGCAGTATTTT; CDR3: CASNPGLDPSTDTQYF
D: NA; V: TRBV5-1; J: TRBJ2-5; size: NA; DNA: TGCGCCAGCAGTAAGGGCCATCAAGAGACCCAGTACTTC; CDR3: CASSKGHQETQYF
D: NA; V: TRBV18; J: TRBJ2-7; size: NA; DNA: TGTGCCAGCTCACCCCCCCTAGGTGCTCACGAGCAGTACTTC; CDR3: CASSPPLGAHEQYF
D: TRBD2; V: TRBV28; J: TRBJ2-1; size: NA; DNA: TGTGCCACCCTGACCGGGCTAGCGGCCTACAATGAGCAGTTCTTC; CDR3: CATLTGLAAYNEQFF
D: TRBD1; V: TRBV2; J: TRBJ1-2; size: NA; DNA: TGTGCCAGCAACCGGGACAGGGGTTCGGATGGCTACACCTTC; CDR3: CASNRDRGSDGYTF
D: NA; V: TRBV27; J: TRBJ2-3; size: NA; DNA: TGTGCCAGCAGCCCACACCCAGATACGCAGTATTTT; CDR3: CASSPHPDTQYF
D: TRBD2; V: TRBV29-1; J: TRBJ2-3; size: NA; DNA: TGCAGCGTTGAGCCTAGCGGGTCGCATACGCAGTATTTT; CDR3: CSVEPSGSHTQYF
D: NA; V: TRBV5-1; J: TRBJ1-5; size: NA; DNA: TGCGCCAGCAGCTTGTACGGCTATAGCAATCAGCCCCAGCATTTT; CDR3: CASSLYGYSNQPQHF
D: NA; V: TRBV9; J: TRBJ1-1; size: NA; DNA: TGTGCCAGCAGCGTTGGGACTCTGAGCATGGACACTGAAGCTTTCTTT; CDR3: CASSVGTLSMDTEAFF
D: TRBD2; V: TRBV5-4; J: TRBJ2-3; size: NA; DNA: TGTGCCAGCAGCGCGGGACTAGCGGAGACAGATACGCAGTATTTT; CDR3: CASSAGLAETDTQYF
D: TRBD2; V: TRBV27; J: TRBJ2-7; size: NA; DNA: TGTGCCAGCAGTCAGCGGGAGGGCTACGAGCAGTACTTC; CDR3: CASSQREGYEQYF
D: TRBD2; V: TRBV11-2; J: TRBJ2-5; size: NA; DNA: TGTGCCAGCAGCTTAGAGGAGCTAGCGGGAGGACCAGGGGAGGAGACCCAGTACTTC; CDR3: CASSLEELAGGPGEETQYF